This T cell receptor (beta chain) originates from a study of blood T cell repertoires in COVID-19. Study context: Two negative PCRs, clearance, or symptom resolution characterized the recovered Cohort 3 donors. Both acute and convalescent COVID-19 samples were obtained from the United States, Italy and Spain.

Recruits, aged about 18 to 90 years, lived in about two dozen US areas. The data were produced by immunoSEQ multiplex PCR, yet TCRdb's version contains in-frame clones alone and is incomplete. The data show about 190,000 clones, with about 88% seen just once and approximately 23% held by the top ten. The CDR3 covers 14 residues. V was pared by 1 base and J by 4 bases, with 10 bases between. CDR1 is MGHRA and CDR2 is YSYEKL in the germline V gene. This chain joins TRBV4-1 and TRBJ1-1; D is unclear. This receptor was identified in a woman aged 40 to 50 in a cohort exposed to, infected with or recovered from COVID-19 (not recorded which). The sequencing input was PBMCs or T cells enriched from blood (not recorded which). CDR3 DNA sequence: TGCGCCAGCAGCCAAGTAGCAGATCTCACTGAAGCTTTCTTT. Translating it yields CASSQVADLTEAFF.